The 17 T cell receptor beta chains below were found in one sample sequenced in a study of prognosis after radiotherapy for stage I lung cancer. The authors amplified TCR beta CDR3 from genomic DNA using two-round multiplex PCR. The use of primers specific to each TRBV and TRBJ gene characterized first-round PCR. TCRdb redid the calling of the multiplex PCR reads with MiXCR, one entry per CDR3 protein. The table lists tens of thousands of distinct CDR3 sequences, more than 25% of them singletons, with 7.5% in the top ten. This specimen consisted of PBMCs, obtained before or after stereotactic body radiation therapy (not recorded which). Receptors were obtained from a donor over 45 with non-small cell lung cancer.

Remarks on this clonotype: A far more abundant clone sits one base away, making this likely a read error. No conserved phenylalanine or tryptophan ends this CDR3, so it is likely a read error. The chain couples TRBV6-9 to TRBJ2-6, with 8 bases matching TRBD2. Germline CDR1 MNHGY, CDR2 SVAAGI. The length of the CDR3 is 15 residues. Germline trimming cut 3 bases from V and 2 bases from J; bases unmatched to any gene: 0. This CDR3 reads CASSYGGAGANVLTL. CDR3 DNA: TGTGCCAGCAGTTACGGGGGGGCTGGGGCCAACGTCCTGACTTTA.

The J gene is TRBJ2-1, the V gene TRBV3-1; the match to TRBD1 covers 7 bases. This CDR3 is 15 amino acids long. Germline CDR1 LGHDT, CDR2 YNNKEL (reference sequence). V was clipped by 5 bases and J by 3 bases; unmatched bases: 7. Here the CDR3 reads CASSYGQADYNEQFF. The CDR3 nucleotides read TGTGCCAGCAGCTACGGACAGGCCGACTACAATGAGCAGTTCTTC.

This clonotype occurred many times. The chain links TRBV3-1 to TRBJ2-5; TRBD1 is a possible D gene (6 bases). Germline V CDR1 and CDR2: LGHDT, YNNKEL (reference sequence). The CDR3 contains 16 residues. The V end was cut by 0 bases, the J end by 5 bases, with 16 bases between. CDR3 protein: CASSQDSKGVGETQYF. The DNA of the CDR3 is TGTGCCAGCAGCCAAGATTCGAAGGGGGTAGGGGAGACCCAGTACTTC.

This clonotype has a count of ten or more. The rearrangement joins TRBV6-5 to TRBJ2-5, with D tentatively TRBD2 (7 bases). Trimming shortened V by 4 bases and J by 2 bases, and 14 bases separated the two germline ends. Germline V CDR1 and CDR2: MNHEY, SVGAGI. This CDR3 region has 15 residues. CDR3 amino acids: CASSLWGGLQETQYF. As DNA, the CDR3 is TGTGCCAGCAGTTTGTGGGGGGGCCTTCAAGAGACCCAGTACTTC.

This clonotype was detected many times. CDR3 bases: TGTGCCAGCAGTTTGGGGTGGGGCTACACCTTC. Translation: CASSLGWGYTF. V usage is TRBV12-3 or TRBV12-4 and J usage is TRBJ1-2; no firm D call. CDR3 length: 11 amino acids. Between the trimmed V and J ends, which lost 3 bases and 8 bases, there was a span of 7 bases.

Many counts were recorded for this clonotype. The J gene is TRBJ1-2, the V gene TRBV5-1, with D maybe TRBD1 (5 bases). V lost 5 bases and J 4 bases, leaving 12 bases between the germline ends. The CDR3 length is 13 residues. CDR1 and CDR2 from the germline V gene are SGHRS and YFSETQ. CDR3 nucleotides: TGCGCCAGCAGGACAGACGTTATCTATGGCTACACCTTC. Protein: CASRTDVIYGYTF.

This clonotype has a count of ten or more. This chain links TRBV6-1 with TRBJ1-5, with D uncertain. The germline V and J ends were trimmed by 6 bases and 0 bases, with 15 bases remaining between them. Germline V gene data show CDR1 as MNHNS and CDR2 as SASEGT. CDR3 length: 16 amino acids. The CDR3 region is CASRATEIYSNQPQHF. CDR3 bases: TGTGCCAGCAGGGCAACAGAGATTTATAGCAATCAGCCCCAGCATTTT.

The chain uses TRBV7-2 and TRBJ1-2; D gene unclear. The CDR3 spans 15 residues. The V gene lost 5 bases and the J gene lost 2 bases, with 15 bases spanning the gap. Germline assignment: CDR1 SGHTA and CDR2 FQGNSA. The CDR3 DNA sequence: TGTGCCAGCAGCCCAACCTCGGGAGGGAACTATGGCTACACCTTC. Its protein product is CASSPTSGGNYGYTF.

This clonotype has a handful of counts. Only one base separates this from a far larger clonotype, so it likely reflects a read error. The chain uses TRBV6-4 and TRBJ1-6; 9 bases fit TRBD1. CDR3 size: 14 residues. CDR1 is MRHNA and CDR2 is SNTAGT in the germline V gene. J lost 7 bases, V lost 6 bases, and 4 bases had no gene match. The CDR3 spells CASSRQGDNSPLHF. CDR3 DNA sequence: TGTGCCAGCAGCCGACAGGGGGACAATTCACCCCTCCACTTT.

Notes on this clonotype: It is likely a read error: a sequence one base away is far more abundant. The rearrangement uses TRBV6-2 or TRBV6-3 and TRBJ2-3; 9 bases align to TRBD2. Germline assignment: CDR1 MNHEY and CDR2 SVGEGT. The CDR3 spans 16 residues. The ends lost 2 bases at V and 4 bases at J; junction bases unmatched: 7. CDR3 in DNA: TGTGCCAGCAGTTACCTGGGCGGGGGGGCGGCAGATACGCAGTATTTT. It encodes CASSYLGGGAADTQYF.

To note about this clonotype: A clone one base away is much larger, so this may be a read error. The chain combines TRBV20-1 with TRBJ2-5; unclear D gene. In germline, CDR1 is DFQATT, CDR2 SNEGSKA (reference sequence). V lost 2 bases and J 10 bases, leaving 8 bases between the germline ends. The length of the CDR3 is 10 residues. CDR3 nucleotides: TGCAGTGCTAGACCCCAGAACCAGTACTTC. It encodes CSARPQNQYF.

In this sample, this clonotype turned up many times. The chain has TRBV3-1 and TRBJ2-7, with unresolved D. The germline gives CDR1 LGHDT, CDR2 YNNKEL (reference sequence). The CDR3 loop spans 13 amino acids. V was clipped by 4 bases and J by 7 bases, with 14 bases between them. CDR3 bases: TGTGCCAGCAGCCCCCTTGCCGGAGATGAGCAGTACTTC. Amino acids: CASSPLAGDEQYF.

This clonotype was observed at least ten times. V and J are TRBV10-2 and TRBJ2-7, with unresolved D. The length of the CDR3 is 13 residues. Trimming shortened V by 8 bases and J by 7 bases, and 18 bases separated the two germline ends. Looked up from germline, CDR1 is WSHSY and CDR2 is SAAADI. The CDR3 DNA is TGCGCCAGCGGGCCACTCAAAATGGGGGAGCAGTACTTC. Translating it yields CASGPLKMGEQYF.

This clonotype was counted ten times or more. The chain recombines TRBV7-6 with TRBJ1-1; D might be TRBD1 (5 bases). Looked up from germline, CDR1 is SGHVS and CDR2 is FNYEAQ. The CDR3 runs to 13 residues. The V gene lost 1 base and the J gene lost 5 bases, with 8 bases spanning the gap. In DNA form, the CDR3 reads TGTGCCAGCAGCTTAGGGGAGGGGACTGAAGCTTTCTTT. Its protein product is CASSLGEGTEAFF. The entire variable domain, with the rest obtained from reference TRBV7-6 and TRBJ1-1, is as follows: GAGVSQSPRYKVTKRGQDVALRCDPISGHVSLYWYRQALGQGPEFLTYFNYEAQQDKSGLPNDRFSAERPEGSISTLTIQRTEQRDSAMYRCASSLGEGTEAFFGQGTRLTVV.

This chain links TRBV28 with TRBJ1-1; possible D gene TRBD1, 6 bases. V lost 7 bases to trimming and J lost 5 bases, with 11 bases between them. The CDR3 length is 12 residues. Germline CDR1 and CDR2: MDHEN and SYDVKM. The CDR3, as DNA: TGTGCCAGCACCAAACAGGGAACTGAAGCTTTCTTT. Its protein is CASTKQGTEAFF.

This clonotype was observed at least ten times. This chain uses TRBV18 with TRBJ1-2; no firm D call. CDR1 is KGHSH and CDR2 is LQKENI in the germline V gene. CDR3 length equals 15 residues. The V gene lost 3 bases and the J gene lost 2 bases, with 13 bases spanning the gap. In DNA, the CDR3 is TGTGCCAGCTCACCGAGCCAGGCCGGCAACTATGGCTACACCTTC. Translating it yields CASSPSQAGNYGYTF.

For this clonotype: A read error likely explains this, since a far larger clone differs by one base. The chain is built from TRBV7-9 and TRBJ2-3; D is unclear. Germline loops: CDR1 SEHNR, CDR2 FQNEAQ (reference sequence). This CDR3 is built from 14 residues. Trimming pared 5 bases from V and 1 base from J, leaving 10 bases between. The CDR3 region is CASSPGSGTDTQYF. The DNA of the CDR3 is TGTGCCAGCAGCCCCGGGTCGGGCACAGATACGCAGTATTTT.